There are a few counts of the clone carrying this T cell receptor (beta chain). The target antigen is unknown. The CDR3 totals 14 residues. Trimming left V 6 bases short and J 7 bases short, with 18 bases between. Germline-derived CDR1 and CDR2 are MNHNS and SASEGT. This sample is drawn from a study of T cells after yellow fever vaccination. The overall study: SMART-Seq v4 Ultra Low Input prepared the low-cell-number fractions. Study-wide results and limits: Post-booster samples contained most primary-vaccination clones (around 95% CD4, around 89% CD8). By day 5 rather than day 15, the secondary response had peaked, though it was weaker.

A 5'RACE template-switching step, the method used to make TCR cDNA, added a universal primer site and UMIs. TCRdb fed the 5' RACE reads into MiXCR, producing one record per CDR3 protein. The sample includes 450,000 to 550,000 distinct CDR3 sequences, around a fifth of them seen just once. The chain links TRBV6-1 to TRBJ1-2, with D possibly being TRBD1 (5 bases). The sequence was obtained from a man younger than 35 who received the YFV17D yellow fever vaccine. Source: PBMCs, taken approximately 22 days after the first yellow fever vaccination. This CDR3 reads CASSDHGGVVGYTF. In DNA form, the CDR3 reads TGTGCCAGCAGCGACCACGGGGGAGTGGTTGGCTACACCTTC.